One TCR beta chain is described in this entry. This clonotype appeared a few times. Its antigen target is currently unknown. No much larger clonotype is one base removed from it; base qualities were not supplied. This record comes from a study of T cells after yellow fever vaccination (dated by TCRdb to about 2019). General notes on the study: The SMART-Seq v4 Ultra Low Input RNA kit was used to prepare libraries from fractions with low cell numbers. To track T-cell clones before and after primary and booster YFV17D yellow fever vaccination, bulk TCR alpha and beta repertoires were sequenced longitudinally. Two healthy male donors, one aged 18 to 30 and one aged 30 to 40 years, were included in the cohort. Blood samples were taken at several timepoints before and after primary and secondary immunization, and bulk PBMC replicates and cell subsets were isolated.

The treatment or condition label on this specimen signifies: live attenuated yellow fever vaccine strain. At every blood-draw timepoint, two biological replicates of bulk PBMCs were collected. A standard Ficoll-Paque protocol was used to isolate PBMCs from peripheral blood. TriZol was used to extract RNA from bulk PBMCs, CD4 and CD8 fractions, and dextramer-positive and dextramer-negative fractions. Overall results and qualifications from the work: Computational filtering was needed because FACS-sorted repertoires could contain abundant contaminating clonotypes from the bulk population. Because only a couple of donors were included in the study, the extent to which the findings can be generalized is limited. A small share of clonotypes was detected in both CD4 and CD8 compartments, with the overlap likely arising from convergent recombination. After the booster, most of the clones that had expanded following primary vaccination were detected again (roughly 97% of CD4 and roughly 88% of CD8), which suggests that memory was broadly maintained. Compared with the primary T-cell response, the secondary T-cell response was weaker but faster, peaking on day 5 rather than day 15.

CDR1 and CDR2 were assigned from the germline V gene as SGHAT and FQNNGV. Trimming takes 5 bases off V and 1 base off J; junction bases not matched to a gene: 4. From cysteine to phenylalanine, the CDR3 is 15 amino acids long. Only the CDR3 portion is preserved as DNA: 45 bases, with reading frame beginning at the first base. TCR cDNA was made using 5'RACE template switching, a step that added a universal primer site and unique molecular identifiers. cDNA synthesis was primed from both the TCR alpha and TCR beta constant segments. Libraries were amplified in two PCR steps, with sample barcodes and sequencing adapters added in the second step. Sequencing of libraries was performed on Illumina HiSeq 2500 (2x100 bp) or NovaSeq (2x150 bp). The published analysis was carried out like this. Reads were demultiplexed and collapsed into UMI consensus sequences with MIGEC, and V(D)J alignment was performed with MiXCR. Vaccine-responding clonotypes were identified with edgeR using replicate PBMC samples, with FDR below 0.01 and a log2 fold change above 5 up to day 15 being required. CD4 or CD8 identity was assigned to each bulk clonotype according to whether the clonotype was present at higher abundance in the sequenced CD4 repertoire or the sequenced CD8 repertoire. TCRdb's own reprocessing of the public reads used fastp at Q25 and MiXCR and kept productive beta chains. Rows with one shared CDR3 protein collapse into an entry with the most common genes and DNA. TCRdb's processing, not the study's, gives the V and J calls here. The sample table records roughly 500,000 distinct CDR3 sequences; roughly 21% of these occur just once. The top ten hold over 11% of the sample.

This TCR came from a man aged 25-45 years who received the YFV17D yellow fever vaccine. Sequencing was performed on PBMCs, taken 15 days after the yellow fever booster vaccination. Recombination connected TRBV11-2 to TRBJ2-1; 8 middle bases align to TRBD1. This receptor carries the CDR3 CASSTGQVSYNEQFF. Read as DNA, the sequence is TGTGCCAGCAGCACGGGACAGGTTTCCTACAATGAGCAGTTCTTC.